Listed below are T cell receptor beta chains from one sample, sequenced in a study of identical twins. A single record per CDR3 protein comes from TCRdb applying MiXCR to the 5' RACE reads. Of about 240,000 distinct CDR3 sequences in the sample, 7% to 8.5% were seen once. The same sample was also studied in work on yellow fever vaccine responses in identical twins.

The material sequenced was CD8+ T cells sorted from blood. Every receptor here comes from a woman between 18 and 29 years old in good health. The CDR3 runs from the conserved cysteine through the conserved F or W. D genes are given only for firm matches. Clone size is stated in some rows and not others, as once, few, many or a class when expanded.

TRBJ1-4	-	TRBV28	TRBD1	TGTGCCAGCAGGCGGGGACAGGATGAAAAACTGTTTTTT	CASRRGQDEKLFF
TRBJ2-5	-	TRBV5-1	-	TGCGCCAGCAGCTTGGCCCCGGGGGAGACCCAGTACTTC	CASSLAPGETQYF
TRBJ2-3	many	TRBV27	TRBD1	TGTGCCAGCAGTCCAGGGACAGGGGGCTCAGATACGCAGTATTTT	CASSPGTGGSDTQYF
TRBJ2-1	-	TRBV10-2	-	TGCGCCAGCAGTGAGGACCCAGGATACAATGAGCAGTTCTTC	CASSEDPGYNEQFF
TRBJ1-2	few	TRBV6-1	-	TGTGCCACCTCTTATAACTATGGCTACACCTTC	CATSYNYGYTF
TRBJ2-5	-	TRBV29-1	TRBD1	TGCAGCGTTGAAACAGGGGGCGCGGGAGAGACCCAGTACTTC	CSVETGGAGETQYF
TRBJ2-3	few	TRBV4-2	TRBD1	TGTGCCAGCAGCCAAGAGGGGACAGGGGGCCCTCTCCCCACAGATACGCAGTATTTT	CASSQEGTGGPLPTDTQYF
TRBJ1-2	few	TRBV29-1	-	TGCAGCGTTGGCCAGACAGGAGATGGCTACACCTTC	CSVGQTGDGYTF
TRBJ1-2	-	TRBV20-1	-	TGCAGTGCTAGCGGGGGCTATGGCTACACCTTC	CSASGGYGYTF
TRBJ2-5	many	TRBV4-1	TRBD1	TGCGCCAGCAGCCAGTGGCAGGGGGCAATGGAGACCCAGTACTTC	CASSQWQGAMETQYF
TRBJ1-2	few	TRBV2	-	TGTGCCAGCAGTAGGGCCCGCAATACTAACTATGGCTACACCTTC	CASSRARNTNYGYTF
TRBJ2-2	-	TRBV7-9	-	TGTGCCAGCAGTTCCCAGCGGGCGAACACCGGGGAGCTGTTTTTT	CASSSQRANTGELFF
TRBJ2-1	few	TRBV6-2/TRBV6-3	-	TGTGCCAGCAAAGGGGCTGCTGAGCAGTTCTTC	CASKGAAEQFF
TRBJ2-7	-	TRBV13	TRBD2	TGTGCCAGCAGCTTTGGACTAGCGAGAACCTACGAGCAGTACTTC	CASSFGLARTYEQYF
TRBJ2-1	few	TRBV5-1	TRBD2	TGCGCCAGCAGCTTTAGGCGGGGGGGGCCCGATGAGCAGTTCTTC	CASSFRRGGPDEQFF
TRBJ2-1	few	TRBV12-3/TRBV12-4	TRBD2	TGTGCCAGCAGTTTAGGGCTAGCGGGAACTAATGAGCAGTTCTTC	CASSLGLAGTNEQFF
TRBJ2-1	few	TRBV6-5	-	TGTGCCAGCAGTTACGCGGGGCAGGGGGATGAGCAGTTCTTC	CASSYAGQGDEQFF
TRBJ2-3	many	TRBV4-1	TRBD2	TGCGCCAGCAGCCCTCGGGTAGCGGGGGGCCTCACAGATACGCAGTATTTT	CASSPRVAGGLTDTQYF
TRBJ1-6	many	TRBV20-1	TRBD1	TGCAGTGCTAGAGATCTGGCCAGGGGGGCTTCACCCCTCCACTTT	CSARDLARGASPLHF
TRBJ2-1	-	TRBV11-2	-	TGTGCCAGCAGCACGACTGGGACCTCCTACAATGAGCAGTTCTTC	CASSTTGTSYNEQFF
TRBJ1-4	few	TRBV9	-	TGTGCCAGCGCCACCCATGGGGAGGGAAAACTGTTTTTT	CASATHGEGKLFF
TRBJ2-1	many	TRBV12-3/TRBV12-4	TRBD2	TGTGCCAGCTCCCCACGGGCGGGGGCCTACAATGAGCAGTTCTTC	CASSPRAGAYNEQFF
TRBJ1-5	few	TRBV6-1	TRBD1	TGTGCCAGCAGTGAAGGGACAGGGGGCGAAGGTCAGCCCCAGCATTTT	CASSEGTGGEGQPQHF